Shown below are 16 T cell receptor beta chains from a single sample sequenced in a study of T-cell reconstitution after alpha-beta-depleted transplantation in children. Unique molecular identifiers were built into the TCRbeta library. One entry per CDR3 protein, called by TCRdb with MiXCR from the PCR reads. The data hold over 200,000 distinct CDR3 sequences, with roughly a sixth observed a single time. The starting material was PBMCs, mostly from graft donor cells, obtained 360 days after TCRalphabeta/CD19-depleted stem cell transplant. All receptors come from a male patient between 2 and 9 years old who had a stem cell transplant for acute lymphoblastic leukemia, so the T cells may come from the graft donor.

This chain joins TRBV29-1 and TRBJ2-7, with D perhaps TRBD1 (5 bases). The CDR3 runs to 13 residues. CDR1 is SQVTM, CDR2 ANQGSEA, per germline. Trimming removed 0 bases at V and 7 bases at J, with 13 bases between. CDR3 sequence (DNA): TGCAGCGTTGAAGAGGTCGTCTCAGGGGAGCAGTACTTC. It encodes CSVEEVVSGEQYF.

A word on this clonotype: One base away lies a much larger clone, so this may be a sequencing read error. This chain joins TRBV28 and TRBJ1-6, with D unresolved. CDR1 and CDR2 from the germline V gene are MDHEN and SYDVKM. The CDR3 covers 10 residues. The CDR3 reads CATQDGPLYF. The CDR3 DNA follows: TGTGCCACTCAGGACGGGCCCCTCTACTTT.

The CDR3 protein is CASSLSPARGAAIQETQYF. The CDR3, as DNA: TGTGCCAGCAGCTTGAGCCCGGCTCGGGGGGCCGCGATCCAAGAGACCCAGTACTTC. This chain links TRBV5-4 with TRBJ2-5; maybe TRBD2 (7 bases). CDR3 size: 19 residues. From germline, CDR1 is SGHNT and CDR2 YYREEE (reference sequence). V was trimmed by 1 base and J by 1 base, leaving 23 bases between them.

V and J are TRBV10-3 and TRBJ2-4, with 8 bases lining up with TRBD1. Germline trimming cut 0 bases from V and 0 bases from J; bases unmatched to any gene: 7. The germline V gene has CDR1 ENHRY and CDR2 SYGVKD. The length of the CDR3 is 18 residues. CDR3 residues: CAISESSIRGRAKNIQYF. The CDR3 nucleotides read TGTGCCATCAGTGAGTCTAGTATCAGGGGGCGAGCCAAAAACATTCAGTACTTC.

This chain links TRBV7-7 with TRBJ2-1; 9 nucleotides line up with TRBD1. The CDR3 length is 14 residues. Germline V gene data show CDR1 as SSHAT and CDR2 as FNYEAQ (reference sequence). CDR3 in DNA: TGTGCTAGCGGTCCGGGACAGGGTCACAATGAGCAGTTCTTC. As protein: CASGPGQGHNEQFF. Complete variable domain (other parts from reference TRBV7-7 and TRBJ2-1): GAGVSQSPRYKVTKRGQDVTLRCDPISSHATLYWYQQALGQGPEFLTYFNYEAQPDKSGLPSDRFSAERPEGSISTLTIQRTEQRDSAMYRCASGPGQGHNEQFFGPGTRLTVL.

This clonotype was observed a handful of times. The CDR3 nucleotides read TGTGCCAGCATCTCCAGGACCGAGCAGTACTTC. Amino acids: CASISRTEQYF. The chain couples TRBV2 to TRBJ2-7; D gene uncertain. The CDR3 has 11 amino acids. V gave up 7 bases and J gave up 6 bases, with 10 bases separating them. Looked up from germline, CDR1 is SNHLY and CDR2 is FYNNEI.

This chain uses TRBV5-1 with TRBJ2-7, with 8 bases matching TRBD2. V gave up 1 base and J gave up 5 bases; unmatched junction bases: 8. This CDR3 has 15 residues. Germline V gene sequence: CDR1 SGHRS, CDR2 YFSETQ. In nucleotides, the CDR3 is TGCGCCAGCAGCTTGAATAGCGGGGTTCCCCACGAGCAGTACTTC. Its translation: CASSLNSGVPHEQYF.

This clonotype was counted only a few times. This chain uses TRBV25-1 with TRBJ2-4; D perhaps matches TRBD2 (6 bases). The V end was cut by 5 bases, the J end by 0 bases, with 20 bases between. CDR1 is MGHDK and CDR2 is SYGVNS in the germline V gene. CDR3 size: 18 residues. The CDR3 is CASSPIGLRGLAKNIQYF. CDR3 sequence (DNA): TGTGCCAGCAGTCCAATAGGTTTGCGGGGTTTAGCCAAAAACATTCAGTACTTC.

This clonotype was counted only a few times. The chain employs TRBV29-1 and TRBJ2-4; D gene unclear. With 6 bases removed from V and 2 bases from J, the gap between germline ends came to 17 bases. Germline V gene sequence: CDR1 SQVTM, CDR2 ANQGSEA. The CDR3 length is 15 residues. For the CDR3, the DNA is TGCAGCGTCCGAGGAGTTGATCCCTCCAAAAACATTCAGTACTTC. It encodes CSVRGVDPSKNIQYF.

J is TRBJ1-6 and V is TRBV5-1, with D maybe TRBD1 (6 bases). Germline-derived CDR1 and CDR2 are SGHRS and YFSETQ. The CDR3 sequence is 16 residues long. The V and J ends lost 1 base and 6 bases respectively, with 14 bases between them. The chain's CDR3 is CASSLRGGELNSPLHF. The DNA for the CDR3 is TGCGCCAGCAGCTTGAGGGGGGGCGAACTTAATTCACCCCTCCACTTT.

The V gene is TRBV12-3 or TRBV12-4, the J gene TRBJ2-3; 9 nucleotides align to TRBD2. V shed 1 base, J shed 1 base, and the junction held 6 bases outside the gene matches. This CDR3 contains 17 residues. In nucleotides, the CDR3 is TGTGCCAGCAGTTTAGGGACTAGCGTCGGGGGCACAGATACGCAGTATTTT. This encodes CASSLGTSVGGTDTQYF.

This clonotype was counted at least ten times. The rearrangement joins TRBV5-6 to TRBJ2-7, with D uncertain. From germline, CDR1 is SGHDT and CDR2 YYEEEE. The V end was cut by 3 bases, the J end by 7 bases, with 8 bases between. The CDR3 contains 11 residues. The CDR3 bases are TGTGCCAGCAGCTGGGGTTGGGAGCAGTACTTC. Its protein is CASSWGWEQYF.

The J gene is TRBJ2-1, the V gene TRBV6-6; no clear D gene. Looked up from germline, CDR1 is MNHNY and CDR2 is SVGAGI (reference sequence). The CDR3 contains 13 residues. Trimming pared 4 bases from V and 10 bases from J, leaving 14 bases between. The CDR3 is CASSSPQFGEQFF. As DNA, the CDR3 is TGTGCCAGCAGTTCCCCACAGTTCGGCGAGCAGTTCTTC.

This clonotype occurred many times. The gene calls are TRBV20-1 and TRBJ2-1, with D possibly TRBD1 on 6 matching bases. This CDR3 is built from 12 residues. The V gene lost 2 bases and the J gene lost 9 bases, with 11 bases spanning the gap. Germline values: CDR1 DFQATT, CDR2 SNEGSKA (reference sequence). The CDR3 DNA reads TGCAGTGCTAGATCAGGGGCAGGTGAGCAGTTCTTC. Its translation is CSARSGAGEQFF.

This clonotype was picked up a small number of times. This CDR3 reads CASSDPDTQYF. The CDR3 region has the DNA TGCGCCAGCAGCGACCCAGATACGCAGTATTTT. This chain links TRBV5-1 with TRBJ2-3; D uncertain. The V and J ends lost 4 bases and 4 bases respectively, with 4 bases between them. The germline V gene encodes CDR1 SGHRS and CDR2 YFSETQ. This CDR3 region has 11 residues.

This chain links TRBV27 with TRBJ2-7; 13 bases agree with TRBD2. The CDR3 consists of 20 residues. The V gene's germline CDR1 is MNHEY and CDR2 SMNVEV (reference sequence). Unmatched junction bases numbered 17, after V lost 6 bases and J lost 0 bases. The CDR3 protein is CASRCLAGTSGDTSSYEQYF. The CDR3 nucleotides are TGTGCCAGCAGATGTCTTGCCGGGACTAGCGGGGATACGAGCTCCTACGAGCAGTACTTC.